Detailed here is one T cell receptor beta chain. Primers for the PCR totalled 60 Vbeta and 13 Jbeta. The repertoire was sequenced with immunoSEQ multiplex PCR; TCRdb's copy has only in-frame clones and lacks some. This sample contains about 110,000 clones. This record comes from a study of cytomegalovirus exposure and HLA in healthy donors. Across the study: Genotyping of 398 donors showed that 80% to 85% belonged to the Caucasian-associated ancestry cluster.

The CDR3 has 16 amino acids. The V segment lost 4 bases and the J segment 4 bases; nucleotides outside the gene matches: 9. Germline CDR1 and CDR2: GTSNPN and SVGIG (reference sequence). The sequence was obtained from a man in his fifties in good health and CMV-seronegative. The sequencing input was PBMCs. The rearrangement joins TRBV30 to TRBJ2-2; TRBD1 matches 10 bases. CDR3 DNA sequence: TGTGCCTGGATTCCGGGACAGGGGTTTGCCACCGGGGAGCTGTTTTTT. Protein sequence: CAWIPGQGFATGELFF. The entire variable domain, with the rest obtained from reference TRBV30 and TRBJ2-2, is as follows: SQTIHQWPATLVQPVGSPLSLECTVEGTSNPNLYWYRQAAGRGLQLLFYSVGIGQISSEVPQNLSASRPQDRQFILSSKKLLLSDSGFYLCAWIPGQGFATGELFFGEGSRLTVL.